Included here is one T cell receptor beta chain sequence, with context. This sample stems from a study of shared clonotypes between healthy human individuals. Germline V lookup: CDR1 MNHNS, CDR2 SASEGT. Trimming took 2 bases from V and 6 from J; bases not matched to a gene: 10. CDR3 length equals 16 residues. Profiling relied on immunoSEQ multiplex PCR, and the TCRdb table lists in-frame clones only, not all of them. In the table there are 2,100,000 or so clones, roughly 95% of which are singletons. Sequencing was performed on naive CD4+ T cells sorted from blood. The subset denotes: CD45RA+ positively selected. This rearrangement joins TRBV6-1 to TRBJ2-1; TRBD2 agrees at 7 bases. This TCR came from a young man in good health. This CDR3 is CASSEFHGGSLNEQFF. In nucleotides, the CDR3 is TGTGCCAGCAGTGAATTCCATGGCGGGAGTCTCAATGAGCAGTTCTTC.